These 32 T cell receptor beta chains came from one sample sequenced in a study of T cell responses to AZD1222 COVID-19 vaccine. Using immunoSEQ multiplex PCR, the repertoire was profiled, and TCRdb retains in-frame clones only, with some absent. Here the sample spans about 100,000 clones, about 89% being singletons. This specimen consisted of peripheral blood, obtained on day 0 of MenACWY control vaccination. Receptors originate from an adult in good health.

The CDR3 loop is CASSPNDRDVYGYTF. CDR3 DNA: TGTGCCAGCAGTCCCAACGACAGGGACGTCTATGGCTACACCTTC. V gene TRBV28 combines with J gene TRBJ1-2, with TRBD1 matching 7 bases. The CDR3 spans 15 residues. Germline CDR1 reads MDHEN; CDR2 reads SYDVKM. The ends lost 5 bases at V and 4 bases at J; junction bases unmatched: 10.

The chain joins TRBV3-1 (or the pseudogene TRBV3-2) to TRBJ2-3, with 9 positions matching TRBD1. The CDR3 is 13 amino acids. V was clipped by 8 bases and J by 1 base; unmatched bases: 1. Germline V gene lookup returns CDR1 LGHDT and CDR2 YNNKEL (reference sequence). CDR3: CASRDRGTDTQYF. The CDR3 DNA reads TGTGCCAGCCGGGACAGGGGCACAGATACGCAGTATTTT.

Turning to this clone: Other nucleotide sequences from this sample produce the same CDR3. V is TRBV20-1 and J is TRBJ2-7; no clear D. The CDR3 length is 11 residues. Between the trimmed V and J ends, which lost 0 bases and 4 bases, there was a span of 4 bases. Germline loops: CDR1 DFQATT, CDR2 SNEGSKA (reference sequence). The chain's CDR3 is CSAREVYEQYF. The CDR3 nucleotides are TGCAGTGCTAGAGAAGTTTACGAGCAGTACTTC.

This chain connects TRBV11-2 to TRBJ2-7; 8 bases align to TRBD1. Per the germline V gene, CDR1 is SGHAT and CDR2 is FQNNGV. CDR3 length equals 13 residues. V lost 5 bases, J lost 9 bases, and 9 bases stayed unmatched. The CDR3 loop is CASSARTGQLQYF. The CDR3 bases are TGTGCCAGCAGCGCCCGGACAGGGCAGTTGCAGTACTTC.

The J gene is TRBJ1-1, the V gene TRBV2; tentative D call: TRBD1 (5 bases). Per the germline V gene, CDR1 is SNHLY and CDR2 is FYNNEI. This CDR3 contains 13 residues. The DNA for the CDR3 is TGTGTCACGATGTCGGACACCCGCACTGAAGCTTTCTTT. Translation gives CVTMSDTRTEAFF.

About this clone itself: This same CDR3 is encoded by further DNA sequences in the sample. The chain uses TRBV6-2 or TRBV6-3 and TRBJ1-2; D gene unclear. V lost 6 bases and J 3 bases, leaving 8 bases between the germline ends. The CDR3 extends over 12 amino acids. In germline, CDR1 is MNHEY, CDR2 SVGEGT. For the CDR3, the DNA is TGTGCCAGCAGCTGGACGGACTATGGCTACACCTTC. The encoded protein is CASSWTDYGYTF.

The J gene is TRBJ2-1, the V gene TRBV7-9; 7 nucleotides agree with TRBD2. This CDR3 has 17 residues. The germline CDR1 and CDR2 sequences are SEHNR and FQNEAQ (reference sequence). V lost 5 bases and J lost 0; bases outside the gene matches: 10. Here the CDR3 reads CASSPPGRDPSYNEQFF. The CDR3 nucleotides are TGTGCCAGCAGCCCCCCGGGGAGGGACCCCTCCTACAATGAGCAGTTCTTC.

The chain employs TRBV28 and TRBJ1-1; TRBD1 might be the D (6 bases). CDR3 size: 14 residues. Germline V gene sequence: CDR1 MDHEN, CDR2 SYDVKM. V dropped 5 bases and J dropped 0 bases, with 10 bases sitting between them. The CDR3 DNA reads as TGTGCCAGCAGTGGGCGGGACATGAACACTGAAGCTTTCTTT. Its protein is CASSGRDMNTEAFF.

The chain is built from TRBV10-3 and TRBJ2-3; unclear D gene. V was cut by 1 base and J by 5 bases, with 4 bases left in between. The CDR3 loop spans 12 amino acids. The germline CDR1 and CDR2 sequences are ENHRY and SYGVKD. The CDR3 here is CAISEFQDTQYF. CDR3 nucleotide sequence: TGTGCCATCAGTGAGTTTCAAGATACGCAGTATTTT.

The chain has TRBV7-2 and TRBJ1-1; possible D gene TRBD1, 5 bases. Germline values: CDR1 SGHTA, CDR2 FQGNSA. The CDR3 is 14 residues long. The ends were cut back, 1 base at V and 4 bases at J, with 10 bases in the middle. The CDR3 loop is CASSLDWGGTEAFF. For the CDR3, the DNA is TGTGCCAGCAGCTTAGACTGGGGGGGCACTGAAGCTTTCTTT.

The genes are TRBV19 and TRBJ2-2; TRBD1 matches 8 bases. The CDR3 loop spans 15 amino acids. The germline gives CDR1 LNHDA, CDR2 SQIVND (reference sequence). J lost 2 bases, V lost 6 bases, and 5 bases had no gene match. The CDR3 DNA sequence: TGTGCCAGTAGCTGGACAGGGATTAACACCGGGGAGCTGTTTTTT. Its translation is CASSWTGINTGELFF.

The chain combines TRBV7-3 with TRBJ2-2; D is uncertain. Trimming removed 2 bases from V and 2 bases from J, with 6 bases in between. This CDR3 has 14 residues. The germline V gene has CDR1 SGHTA and CDR2 FQGTGA. The CDR3 reads CASSLFGNTGELFF. CDR3 nucleotide sequence: TGTGCCAGCAGCTTATTCGGTAACACCGGGGAGCTGTTTTTT.

The V gene is TRBV19, the J gene TRBJ2-2, with D perhaps matching TRBD1 (7 bases). Trimming shortened V by 4 bases and J by 5 bases, and 20 bases separated the two germline ends. CDR1 is LNHDA, CDR2 SQIVND, per germline (reference sequence). The CDR3 contains 17 residues. The DNA for the CDR3 is TGTGCCAGTAGTACACCGCGACAGGGACTGAGGACCGGGGAGCTGTTTTTT. It specifies CASSTPRQGLRTGELFF.

A few counts support this clone. The V call is TRBV10-2, the J call TRBJ2-7, with 8 bases aligning to TRBD1. The CDR3 contains 15 residues. V was clipped by 8 bases and J by 2 bases; unmatched bases: 11. The germline gives CDR1 WSHSY, CDR2 SAAADI. The CDR3 reads CASSIRGLGPYEQYF. The CDR3 bases are TGCGCCAGCTCGATCAGGGGGCTGGGTCCCTACGAGCAGTACTTC.

In the case of this clone: Germline and junction disagree at one end, which may indicate a read error. The J gene is TRBJ1-5, the V gene TRBV20-1; D is undetermined. The germline V gene has CDR1 DFQATT and CDR2 SNEGSKA (reference sequence). The CDR3 runs to 10 residues. CDR3 sequence (DNA): TGCAGTGCTAGCTATCAGCCCCAGCATTTT. This gives the protein CSASYQPQHF.

The rearrangement joins TRBV7-2 to TRBJ1-4; 7 positions agree with TRBD1. The junction had 10 bases not matched to a gene; V was cut back by 6 bases and J by 6 bases. Germline V lookup: CDR1 SGHTA, CDR2 FQGNSA. The CDR3 has 15 amino acids. The CDR3 spells CASRRSTGVDEKLFF. For the CDR3, the DNA is TGTGCCAGCAGGCGATCCACAGGGGTCGATGAAAAACTGTTTTTT.

The V and J genes are TRBV5-1 and TRBJ2-7; 9 nucleotides agree with TRBD1. This CDR3 is built from 14 residues. Germline values: CDR1 SGHRS, CDR2 YFSETQ. The trim removed 7 bases at V and 4 bases at J, leaving 9 bases unmatched. CDR3 amino acids: CASSTGTGNYEQYF. In DNA form, the CDR3 reads TGCGCCAGCTCCACCGGGACAGGGAATTACGAGCAGTACTTC.

The chain is built from TRBV27 and TRBJ2-3, with D unresolved. Germline V CDR1 and CDR2: MNHEY, SMNVEV (reference sequence). This CDR3 spans 14 amino acids. Trimming took off 6 bases at V and 2 bases at J, with 12 bases between the two ends. CDR3 protein: CASRGDTYTDTQYF. For the CDR3, the DNA is TGTGCCAGCAGGGGCGACACATACACAGATACGCAGTATTTT.

The chain carries TRBV19 and TRBJ1-2; TRBD1 agrees at 7 bases. V shed 3 bases and J 5 bases; nucleotides not matched to a gene: 9. CDR1 and CDR2 from the germline V gene are LNHDA and SQIVND (reference sequence). This CDR3 has 15 amino acids. Here the CDR3 reads CASSILTGWEYGYTF. CDR3 bases: TGTGCCAGTAGTATCCTGACAGGGTGGGAGTATGGCTACACCTTC.

V and J are TRBV27 and TRBJ1-5, with D possibly TRBD1 on 6 matching bases. The V end was cut by 6 bases, the J end by 3 bases, with 18 bases between. CDR3 length: 16 residues. Germline V lookup: CDR1 MNHEY, CDR2 SMNVEV (reference sequence). The CDR3 loop reads CASSPTTRGSNQPQHF. CDR3 bases: TGTGCCAGCAGCCCCACCACGAGGGGGTCCAATCAGCCCCAGCATTTT.

V is TRBV28 and J is TRBJ1-5, with 9 bases that match TRBD1. The ends lost 5 bases at V and 3 bases at J; junction bases unmatched: 14. The CDR3 contains 18 residues. Germline V gene data show CDR1 as MDHEN and CDR2 as SYDVKM. CDR3 protein: CASSPYPGQGMNNQPQHF. DNA for the CDR3: TGTGCCAGCAGTCCTTATCCGGGACAGGGAATGAACAATCAGCCCCAGCATTTT.

Of note for this clone: Other DNA variants within this sample encode the same CDR3. The gene calls are TRBV9 and TRBJ2-3; D unresolved. Trimming took off 0 bases at V and 1 base at J, with 6 bases between the two ends. This CDR3 has 14 residues. Germline V lookup: CDR1 SGDLS, CDR2 YYNGEE. CDR3 in DNA: TGTGCCAGCAGCGTAGTGGGCGGCACAGATACGCAGTATTTT. It translates to CASSVVGGTDTQYF.

The genes are TRBV15 and TRBJ2-1, with D maybe TRBD1 (5 bases). Looked up from germline, CDR1 is LNHNV and CDR2 is YYDKDF (reference sequence). V was shortened by 0 bases and J by 9 bases, with 12 bases between the two germline ends. The length of the CDR3 is 14 residues. The CDR3 nucleotides are TGTGCCACCAGCAGAGAAGGCAGGGTAGGTGAGCAGTTCTTC. Its translation is CATSREGRVGEQFF.

V gene TRBV11-2 combines with J gene TRBJ2-5, with 12 bases fitting TRBD1. V lost 6 bases to trimming and J lost 5 bases; unmatched junction nucleotides: 10. This CDR3 region has 16 residues. Germline CDR1 reads SGHAT; CDR2 reads FQNNGV. DNA of the CDR3: TGTGCCAGCAGGAGACCGGGACAGGGGGCGCGGGAGACCCAGTACTTC. This gives the protein CASRRPGQGARETQYF.

The chain has TRBV2 and TRBJ2-1, with D perhaps matching TRBD2 (5 bases). Germline assignment: CDR1 SNHLY and CDR2 FYNNEI. V dropped 4 bases and J dropped 0 bases, with 10 bases sitting between them. The CDR3 extends over 15 amino acids. The CDR3 loop is CASSVWRASYNEQFF. The CDR3 region has the DNA TGTGCCAGCAGTGTCTGGCGGGCCTCCTACAATGAGCAGTTCTTC.

The chain employs TRBV30 and TRBJ1-2; 9 bases fit TRBD1. Germline V gene lookup returns CDR1 GTSNPN and CDR2 SVGIG (reference sequence). J was trimmed by 5 bases and V by 3 bases; bases with no gene match: 7. The CDR3 is 14 residues long. The CDR3 DNA reads as TGTGCCTGGAGGGCTACAGGGGGCCTGTATGGCTACACCTTC. Amino acids: CAWRATGGLYGYTF.

The V call is TRBV6-1, the J call TRBJ2-1, with 8 positions matching TRBD2. The CDR3 is 14 residues long. V dropped 2 bases and J dropped 8; count of bases not matched to a gene: 5. Germline CDR1 reads MNHNS; CDR2 reads SASEGT. This CDR3 reads CASSERAGDYEQFF. CDR3 nucleotides: TGTGCCAGCAGTGAACGAGCGGGAGACTATGAGCAGTTCTTC.

V is TRBV5-6 and J is TRBJ2-1; D gene ambiguous. V was pared by 1 base and J by 9 bases, with 8 bases between. CDR1 and CDR2 from the germline V gene are SGHDT and YYEEEE. The CDR3 runs 12 residues. CDR3 sequence (DNA): TGTGCCAGCAGCTTGTGGGCAGCTGAGCAGTTCTTC. This codes for CASSLWAAEQFF.

This rearrangement joins TRBV11-1 to TRBJ2-7; no firm D call. This CDR3 contains 12 residues. Germline assignment: CDR1 SGHAT and CDR2 FQDESV (reference sequence). Between the trimmed V and J ends, which lost 1 base and 6 bases, there was a span of 7 bases. The CDR3 DNA sequence: TGTGCCAGCAGCTTAGGGGTAACCGAGCAGTACTTC. Amino acid sequence: CASSLGVTEQYF.

V is TRBV7-9 and J is TRBJ2-1; D gene ambiguous. V gave up 5 bases and J gave up 8 bases, with 7 bases separating them. This CDR3 spans 11 amino acids. Germline V lookup: CDR1 SEHNR, CDR2 FQNEAQ (reference sequence). CDR3 protein: CASSPTYEQFF. The CDR3 DNA follows: TGTGCCAGCAGCCCAACCTATGAGCAGTTCTTC.

V and J are TRBV5-1 and TRBJ1-2; unclear D gene. This CDR3 is 13 amino acids long. The germline CDR1 and CDR2 sequences are SGHRS and YFSETQ. V gave up 1 base and J gave up 4 bases, with 8 bases separating them. CDR3 loop: CASSLNLPYGYTF. Here the CDR3 DNA reads TGCGCCAGCAGCTTGAACTTGCCCTATGGCTACACCTTC.

CDR3 bases: TGTGCCAGCAGCTCCGACCAGGGAGGTCGTAATGAAAAACTGTTTTTT. Protein product: CASSSDQGGRNEKLFF. V and J are TRBV7-2 and TRBJ1-4; TRBD1 is a possible D gene (5 bases). V dropped 4 bases and J dropped 4 bases, with 16 bases sitting between them. Germline V gene sequence: CDR1 SGHTA, CDR2 FQGNSA. The CDR3 has 16 amino acids.